A selection of T cell receptor beta chains follows, all from one sample in a study of blood T cell repertoires in COVID-19. Assay: immunoSEQ multiplex PCR; the TCRdb copy retains only in-frame clones and omits some. Of roughly 60,000 clones in the sample, around 87% were seen once. Sequenced sample: peripheral blood. Source of these receptors: a man aged 65-85 years with acute or convalescent COVID-19. Each CDR3 is given with its conserved first and last residue. D genes are given only for firm matches. Rows give clone size only sometimes, using once, few, many, or a class for an expanded clone.

J gene: TRBJ2-3
V gene: TRBV14
D gene: TRBD2
clone size: .
CDR3 protein: CASSQELPGLAASRFSTDTQYF
CDR3 DNA: TGTGCCAGCAGCCAAGAACTCCCGGGACTAGCCGCATCCCGCTTTAGCACAGATACGCAGTATTTT

J gene: TRBJ1-4
V gene: TRBV28
D gene: .
clone size: .
CDR3 protein: CASSLAGEKLFF
CDR3 DNA: TGTGCCAGCAGCCTCGCGGGGGAAAAACTGTTTTTT

J gene: TRBJ1-1
V gene: TRBV24-1
D gene: TRBD1
clone size: few
CDR3 protein: CATMAGGRGTEAFF
CDR3 DNA: TGTGCCACCATGGCAGGGGGAAGAGGAACTGAAGCTTTCTTT

J gene: TRBJ2-3
V gene: TRBV3-1/TRBV3-2
D gene: .
clone size: .
CDR3 protein: CASSPPTRASTDTQYF
CDR3 DNA: TGTGCCAGCAGCCCACCAACTAGGGCTAGCACAGATACGCAGTATTTT

J gene: TRBJ2-7
V gene: TRBV10-1
D gene: TRBD1
clone size: .
CDR3 protein: CASSEGSRDREYF
CDR3 DNA: TGCGCCAGCAGTGAGGGTTCCCGGGACAGGGAATACTTC

J gene: TRBJ1-4
V gene: TRBV5-5
D gene: TRBD1
clone size: .
CDR3 protein: CASSLGGQGGEKLFF
CDR3 DNA: TGTGCCAGCAGCTTGGGAGGACAGGGAGGTGAAAAACTGTTTTTT

J gene: TRBJ2-7
V gene: TRBV5-1
D gene: TRBD1
clone size: .
CDR3 protein: CASSLAPGQVNYEQYF
CDR3 DNA: TGCGCCAGCAGCTTGGCTCCCGGACAGGTAAACTACGAGCAGTACTTC

J gene: TRBJ2-3
V gene: TRBV3-1/TRBV3-2
D gene: TRBD2
clone size: .
CDR3 protein: CASSPVLAGGTSTDTQYF
CDR3 DNA: TGTGCCAGCAGCCCGGTACTAGCGGGGGGAACTAGCACAGATACGCAGTATTTT

J gene: TRBJ2-1
V gene: TRBV5-1
D gene: TRBD2
clone size: .
CDR3 protein: CASSSGTSGPLNEQFF
CDR3 DNA: TGCGCCAGCAGCTCCGGGACTAGCGGGCCTCTCAATGAGCAGTTCTTC

J gene: TRBJ1-2
V gene: TRBV29-1
D gene: .
clone size: .
CDR3 protein: CSVGGQNYGYTF
CDR3 DNA: TGCAGCGTTGGGGGACAAAACTATGGCTACACCTTC

J gene: TRBJ2-3
V gene: TRBV5-1
D gene: TRBD2
clone size: .
CDR3 protein: CASSLTSLTSTGRPTDTQYF
CDR3 DNA: TGCGCCAGCAGTTTAACTAGCCTCACCTCGACCGGGAGGCCAACAGATACGCAGTATTTT

J gene: TRBJ1-5
V gene: TRBV21-1
D gene: .
clone size: few
CDR3 protein: CASSIQGWQPQHF
CDR3 DNA: TGTGCCAGCAGCATTCAGGGATGGCAGCCCCAGCATTTT

J gene: TRBJ2-5
V gene: TRBV10-2
D gene: TRBD1
clone size: .
CDR3 protein: CASSEDRAATQYF
CDR3 DNA: TGCGCCAGCAGTGAGGACAGGGCGGCGACCCAGTACTTC

J gene: TRBJ1-5
V gene: TRBV18
D gene: TRBD1
clone size: .
CDR3 protein: CASSPTGTGGNQPQHF
CDR3 DNA: TGTGCCAGCTCACCTACCGGGACAGGGGGCAATCAGCCCCAGCATTTT

J gene: TRBJ2-7
V gene: TRBV19
D gene: TRBD1
clone size: .
CDR3 protein: CASSKQGESFPYEQYF
CDR3 DNA: TGTGCCAGTAGCAAACAGGGGGAGTCTTTTCCCTACGAGCAGTACTTC

J gene: TRBJ2-7
V gene: TRBV29-1
D gene: TRBD1
clone size: .
CDR3 protein: CSVGGTEQNEQYF
CDR3 DNA: TGCAGCGTTGGAGGGACAGAGCAAAACGAGCAGTACTTC

J gene: TRBJ1-2
V gene: TRBV19
D gene: TRBD1
clone size: .
CDR3 protein: CASSSDRVTGGYTF
CDR3 DNA: TGTGCCAGTAGTAGCGACAGGGTTACGGGTGGCTACACCTTC

J gene: TRBJ2-3
V gene: TRBV2
D gene: .
clone size: .
CDR3 protein: CATTGGSRRQTDTQYF
CDR3 DNA: TGTGCCACCACGGGGGGCTCCCGAAGGCAGACAGATACGCAGTATTTT

J gene: TRBJ2-6
V gene: TRBV7-9
D gene: TRBD1
clone size: .
CDR3 protein: CASSRDAGTVFPSRSANVLTF
CDR3 DNA: TGTGCCAGCAGCAGGGACGCCGGGACAGTTTTTCCCAGCCGGTCAGCCAACGTCCTGACTTTC

J gene: TRBJ2-7
V gene: TRBV5-1
D gene: TRBD1
clone size: .
CDR3 protein: CASSLVTGGREQYF
CDR3 DNA: TGCGCCAGCAGCTTGGTAACAGGGGGTCGCGAGCAGTACTTC

J gene: TRBJ2-6
V gene: TRBV7-2
D gene: .
clone size: .
CDR3 protein: CASSLLAAGANVLTF
CDR3 DNA: TGTGCCAGCAGCCTCCTAGCAGCGGGGGCCAACGTCCTGACTTTC

J gene: TRBJ2-7
V gene: TRBV3-1/TRBV3-2
D gene: .
clone size: .
CDR3 protein: CASSHRDRNSYEQYF
CDR3 DNA: TGTGCCAGCAGCCATCGAGACAGGAACTCCTACGAGCAGTACTTC

J gene: TRBJ2-7
V gene: TRBV11-3
D gene: TRBD1
clone size: .
CDR3 protein: CASSLQTGISYEQYF
CDR3 DNA: TGTGCCAGCAGTTTGCAGACAGGGATCTCCTACGAGCAGTACTTC

J gene: TRBJ2-7
V gene: TRBV19
D gene: .
clone size: .
CDR3 protein: CASSIGFGGEQYF
CDR3 DNA: TGTGCCAGTAGTATTGGTTTCGGAGGAGAGCAGTACTTC

J gene: TRBJ2-3
V gene: TRBV9
D gene: .
clone size: .
CDR3 protein: CASSSGISTDTQYF
CDR3 DNA: TGTGCCAGCAGCTCGGGAATTTCCACAGATACGCAGTATTTT

J gene: TRBJ1-2
V gene: TRBV10-2
D gene: .
clone size: .
CDR3 protein: CASSSDRLYGYTF
CDR3 DNA: TGCGCCAGCAGTTCGGACAGACTCTATGGCTACACCTTC

J gene: TRBJ2-7
V gene: TRBV12-3/TRBV12-4
D gene: .
clone size: .
CDR3 protein: CASSPDGGYEQYF
CDR3 DNA: TGTGCCAGCAGCCCGGACGGGGGTTACGAGCAGTACTTC

J gene: TRBJ2-1
V gene: TRBV24-1
D gene: .
clone size: .
CDR3 protein: CATGGPKGGKEQFF
CDR3 DNA: TGTGCCACCGGCGGGCCGAAGGGGGGGAAAGAGCAGTTCTTC

J gene: TRBJ1-1
V gene: TRBV11-3
D gene: .
clone size: .
CDR3 protein: CASSATPSNTEAFF
CDR3 DNA: TGTGCCAGCAGCGCTACCCCGTCCAACACTGAAGCTTTCTTT

J gene: TRBJ2-7
V gene: TRBV6-6
D gene: TRBD2
clone size: .
CDR3 protein: CASSYPPGLAEYEQYF
CDR3 DNA: TGTGCCAGCAGTTACCCACCTGGACTAGCCGAATACGAGCAGTACTTC

J gene: TRBJ2-2
V gene: TRBV5-1
D gene: .
clone size: .
CDR3 protein: CASSSAAGSNTGELFF
CDR3 DNA: TGCGCCAGCAGCTCCGCAGCGGGTTCTAACACCGGGGAGCTGTTTTTT

J gene: TRBJ2-7
V gene: TRBV9
D gene: .
clone size: few
CDR3 protein: CASSVGGAHSYEQYF
CDR3 DNA: TGTGCCAGCAGCGTAGGGGGCGCCCACTCCTACGAGCAGTACTTC

J gene: TRBJ2-5
V gene: TRBV5-1
D gene: .
clone size: .
CDR3 protein: CASSSNGGRETQYF
CDR3 DNA: TGCGCCAGCAGCTCGAATGGGGGCCGGGAGACCCAGTACTTC

J gene: TRBJ1-2
V gene: TRBV18
D gene: TRBD1
clone size: .
CDR3 protein: CASSPMLDRANYGYTF
CDR3 DNA: TGTGCCAGCTCACCCATGCTAGACAGGGCTAACTATGGCTACACCTTC

J gene: TRBJ1-1
V gene: TRBV5-1
D gene: .
clone size: once
CDR3 protein: CASSSARVTNTEAFF
CDR3 DNA: TGCGCCAGCAGCTCAGCCAGGGTTACGAACACTGAAGCTTTCTTT

J gene: TRBJ1-4
V gene: TRBV6-5
D gene: TRBD1
clone size: once
CDR3 protein: CASSSTGQGFEKLFF
CDR3 DNA: TGTGCCAGCAGTTCCACGGGACAGGGATTCGAAAAACTGTTTTTT

J gene: TRBJ2-2
V gene: TRBV7-8
D gene: TRBD2
clone size: .
CDR3 protein: CASSFSGGAIGELFF
CDR3 DNA: TGTGCCAGCAGCTTCAGCGGGGGGGCGATCGGGGAGCTGTTTTTT

J gene: TRBJ2-5
V gene: TRBV5-4
D gene: TRBD1
clone size: .
CDR3 protein: CASSKRRQTGAWETQYF
CDR3 DNA: TGTGCCAGCAGCAAACGTCGGCAAACAGGGGCGTGGGAGACCCAGTACTTC

J gene: TRBJ1-5
V gene: TRBV6-5
D gene: .
clone size: .
CDR3 protein: CATRAAAYQPQHF
CDR3 DNA: TGTGCCACCAGGGCGGCTGCCTATCAGCCCCAGCATTTT

J gene: TRBJ1-3
V gene: TRBV13
D gene: .
clone size: few
CDR3 protein: CASSPWETGNTIYF
CDR3 DNA: TGTGCCAGCAGCCCCTGGGAGACTGGAAACACCATATATTTT

J gene: TRBJ2-3
V gene: TRBV6-5
D gene: TRBD2
clone size: .
CDR3 protein: CASIRPSGTSGTQYF
CDR3 DNA: TGTGCCAGCATTCGACCTTCCGGGACTAGCGGTACGCAGTATTTT

J gene: TRBJ1-4
V gene: TRBV6-5
D gene: .
clone size: .
CDR3 protein: CASKEGVQGYEKLFF
CDR3 DNA: TGTGCCAGCAAGGAAGGAGTTCAGGGTTATGAAAAACTGTTTTTT

J gene: TRBJ1-2
V gene: TRBV21-1
D gene: .
clone size: .
CDR3 protein: CASTPGGGYGYTF
CDR3 DNA: TGTGCCAGCACCCCGGGAGGGGGTTATGGCTACACCTTC

J gene: TRBJ2-7
V gene: TRBV6-6
D gene: TRBD1
clone size: .
CDR3 protein: CASTSQGSSYEQYF
CDR3 DNA: TGTGCCAGCACGTCACAGGGGAGCTCCTACGAGCAGTACTTC